A single sample is the source of the 27 T cell receptor beta chains below, sequenced in a study of shared clonotypes between healthy human individuals. Generated by immunoSEQ multiplex PCR, the TCRdb table keeps only in-frame clones and is missing some. The sample lists 2 million to 2.5 million clones; 93% were seen once. Input material: naive CD4+ T cells from PBMCs. Documented subset: CD45RA+ positively selected. These receptor sequences come from a man aged 18 to 30 in good health. Some clones in this sample may be carry-over from other donors' samples.

The chain combines TRBV20-1 with TRBJ1-1, with unresolved D. In germline, CDR1 is DFQATT, CDR2 SNEGSKA (reference sequence). The CDR3 totals 11 residues. Trimming cost V 3 bases and J 6 bases, with 8 bases left between them. The CDR3, as DNA: TGCAGTGCTAGCGAGGAGGCTGAAGCTTTCTTT. It is translated as CSASEEAEAFF.

The chain has TRBV2 and TRBJ1-1; 10 bases are shared with TRBD1. V lost 6 bases, J lost 3 bases, and 4 bases stayed unmatched. Germline V gene data show CDR1 as SNHLY and CDR2 as FYNNEI. The CDR3 runs to 14 residues. The CDR3 reads CASSVGTGDTEAFF. The CDR3 DNA is TGTGCCAGCAGCGTCGGGACAGGGGACACTGAAGCTTTCTTT. Full variable domain (remainder filled in from reference TRBV2 and TRBJ1-1): EPEVTQTPSHQVTQMGQEVILRCVPISNHLYFYWYRQILGQKVEFLVSFYNNEISEKSEIFDDQFSVERPDGSNFTLKIRSTKLEDSAMYFCASSVGTGDTEAFFGQGTRLTVV.

Remarks on this clone: The sample has other DNA sequences that encode this CDR3 too. The chain joins TRBV30 to TRBJ1-3; possible D gene TRBD1, 6 bases. The germline V gene has CDR1 GTSNPN and CDR2 SVGIG (reference sequence). V was shortened by 0 bases and J by 4 bases, with 10 bases between the two germline ends. This CDR3 contains 14 residues. The CDR3 here is CAWSVGGPGNTIYF. CDR3 DNA sequence: TGTGCCTGGAGTGTAGGGGGACCCGGAAACACCATATATTTT.

This clone was counted a single time. V usage is TRBV5-1 and J usage is TRBJ1-1; D is unresolved. Germline V CDR1 and CDR2: SGHRS, YFSETQ. The CDR3 totals 13 residues. The ends were cut back, 2 bases at V and 1 base at J, with 6 bases in the middle. CDR3 sequence: CASSFDQNTEAFF. The CDR3 DNA sequence: TGCGCCAGCAGCTTCGACCAGAACACTGAAGCTTTCTTT.

This chain uses TRBV6-1 with TRBJ1-4; weak D call: TRBD1 (6 bases). This CDR3 is built from 15 residues. The germline V gene has CDR1 MNHNS and CDR2 SASEGT. V was trimmed by 3 bases and J by 3 bases, leaving 11 bases between them. CDR3: CASSEIQGPNEKLFF. DNA for the CDR3: TGTGCCAGCAGTGAGATACAGGGCCCTAATGAAAAACTGTTTTTT.

This chain joins TRBV18 and TRBJ1-5; D gene unclear. This CDR3 spans 15 amino acids. Germline loops: CDR1 KGHSH, CDR2 LQKENI. V was shortened by 1 base and J by 7 bases, with 14 bases between the two germline ends. In nucleotides, the CDR3 is TGTGCCAGCTCACCACAGGAACAGATCGGACAGCCCCAGCATTTT. As protein: CASSPQEQIGQPQHF.

V is TRBV6-5 and J is TRBJ1-5, with D unclear. CDR1 is MNHEY, CDR2 SVGAGI, per germline. The CDR3 spans 15 residues. Trimming took 6 bases from V and 1 from J, leaving 13 bases between them. CDR3 loop: CASSPAGVSNQPQHF. The CDR3 DNA is TGTGCCAGCAGCCCCGCCGGGGTAAGCAATCAGCCCCAGCATTTT.

The chain links TRBV13 to TRBJ2-7; no definite D call. CDR1 is PRHDT, CDR2 FYEKMQ, per germline (reference sequence). Between the trimmed V and J ends, which lost 2 bases and 6 bases, there was a span of 14 bases. This CDR3 is 14 amino acids long. In nucleotides, the CDR3 is TGTGCCAGCAGCTTAAATGCGGCATCCCTCGAGCAGTACTTC. Its protein is CASSLNAASLEQYF.

In regard to this clone: Mismatch with germline at one junction end may stem from a read error. The CDR3 reads CASSSMAGGGHF. The CDR3 region has the DNA TGTGCCAGCAGCTCTATGGCAGGAGGGGGACACTTC. The genes are TRBV7-9 and TRBJ2-7; D is perhaps TRBD1 or TRBD2 (6 bases each). The CDR3 has 12 amino acids. Germline lookup yields CDR1 SEHNR and CDR2 FQNEAQ (reference sequence).

The chain has TRBV18 and TRBJ1-2; no firm D call. CDR3 length: 14 amino acids. CDR1 KGHSH and CDR2 LQKENI come from the germline V gene. Trimming took 2 bases from V and 8 from J, leaving 15 bases between them. The CDR3 is CASSPNGEGRGYTF. The CDR3 nucleotides read TGTGCCAGCTCACCAAATGGGGAAGGGCGAGGCTACACCTTC.

The rearrangement joins TRBV29-1 to TRBJ2-7; TRBD1 matches at 7 bases. Germline V gives CDR1 SQVTM, CDR2 ANQGSEA. The V and J ends lost 5 bases and 2 bases, in that order; junction bases with no gene match: 6. CDR3 length: 13 amino acids. The CDR3 DNA reads as TGCAGCGTTCGGGCAGGGGGAACCTACGAGCAGTACTTC. This codes for CSVRAGGTYEQYF.

The chain couples TRBV7-2 to TRBJ1-1; D gene uncertain. CDR3 length: 13 residues. In germline, CDR1 is SGHTA, CDR2 FQGNSA. Trimming pared 2 bases from V and 5 bases from J, leaving 9 bases between. This CDR3 is CASSLMTWTEAFF. The CDR3 DNA reads as TGTGCCAGCAGCTTAATGACCTGGACTGAAGCTTTCTTT.

This chain joins TRBV2 and TRBJ1-5; D is possibly TRBD1 (6 bases). The germline V gene encodes CDR1 SNHLY and CDR2 FYNNEI. The CDR3 runs to 14 residues. Trimming cost V 4 bases and J 3 bases, with 10 bases left between them. The DNA of the CDR3 is TGTGCCAGCAGTGCTGGACAGTACAATCAGCCCCAGCATTTT. Amino acids: CASSAGQYNQPQHF. Supplemented by reference TRBV2 and TRBJ1-5, the full variable domain reads EPEVTQTPSHQVTQMGQEVILRCVPISNHLYFYWYRQILGQKVEFLVSFYNNEISEKSEIFDDQFSVERPDGSNFTLKIRSTKLEDSAMYFCASSAGQYNQPQHFGDGTRLSIL.

This rearrangement joins TRBV6-1 to TRBJ1-5; D unresolved. The CDR3 contains 15 residues. Germline V gene lookup returns CDR1 MNHNS and CDR2 SASEGT. V was clipped by 0 bases and J by 3 bases, with 9 bases between them. The chain's CDR3 is CASSEAHGNNQPQHF. As DNA, the CDR3 is TGTGCCAGCAGTGAAGCACACGGGAACAATCAGCCCCAGCATTTT.

Remarks on this clone: Other DNA sequences in this specimen translate into the identical CDR3. The chain is built from TRBV6-5 and TRBJ1-5; weak D call: TRBD1 (6 bases). From germline, CDR1 is MNHEY and CDR2 SVGAGI. The CDR3 is 15 residues long. Trimming shortened V by 2 bases and J by 4 bases, and 12 bases separated the two germline ends. CDR3 loop: CASSYTRGLNQPQHF. The CDR3 coding sequence is TGTGCCAGCAGTTACACCAGGGGCTTGAATCAGCCCCAGCATTTT.

To note about this clone: Distinct nucleotide sequences in the sample also encode this CDR3. The chain joins TRBV2 to TRBJ1-5; a possible D gene is TRBD1 (6 bases). CDR3 length: 14 amino acids. Germline values: CDR1 SNHLY, CDR2 FYNNEI. The V end was cut by 4 bases, the J end by 2 bases, with 9 bases between. CDR3 bases: TGTGCCAGCAGTGCGGACAGAGGCAATCAGCCCCAGCATTTT. Translated: CASSADRGNQPQHF.

The chain couples TRBV9 to TRBJ2-3, with 9 bases fitting TRBD1. Per germline, CDR1 SGDLS and CDR2 YYNGEE. The trim removed 2 bases at V and 6 bases at J, leaving 7 bases unmatched. This CDR3 contains 15 residues. Here the CDR3 reads CASSVGQGTIDTQYF. The CDR3 DNA reads TGTGCCAGCAGCGTCGGACAGGGGACCATCGATACGCAGTATTTT.

The CDR3 loop is CASSRGGLETQYF. CDR3 bases: TGTGCCAGCAGCCGGGGCGGGCTCGAGACCCAGTACTTC. The chain joins TRBV7-7 to TRBJ2-5; TRBD1 or TRBD2 may be the D gene (5 bases each). From germline, CDR1 is SSHAT and CDR2 FNYEAQ (reference sequence). The V and J ends lost 5 bases and 5 bases respectively, with 12 bases between them. This CDR3 has 13 residues. The complete variable domain, with remaining parts taken from reference TRBV7-7 and TRBJ2-5, reads GAGVSQSPRYKVTKRGQDVTLRCDPISSHATLYWYQQALGQGPEFLTYFNYEAQPDKSGLPSDRFSAERPEGSISTLTIQRTEQRDSAMYRCASSRGGLETQYFGPGTRLLVL.

V gene TRBV5-1 combines with J gene TRBJ2-2; no reliable D call. Between the trimmed V and J ends, which lost 5 bases and 1 base, there was a span of 9 bases. The length of the CDR3 is 14 residues. Germline V gives CDR1 SGHRS, CDR2 YFSETQ. CDR3 protein: CASRPDVNTGELFF. In DNA form, the CDR3 reads TGCGCCAGCAGACCAGACGTGAACACCGGGGAGCTGTTTTTT.

This clone was detected once. The rearrangement links TRBV6-5 to TRBJ2-5; no clear D gene. Germline lookup yields CDR1 MNHEY and CDR2 SVGAGI. V was pared by 6 bases and J by 5 bases, with 16 bases between. This CDR3 spans 14 amino acids. This CDR3 reads CASSPNAPGETQYF. As DNA, the CDR3 is TGTGCCAGCAGCCCCAATGCCCCTGGGGAGACCCAGTACTTC.

The V and J genes are TRBV11-3 and TRBJ2-2; perhaps TRBD1 as D (6 bases). Germline V gene data show CDR1 as SGHNT and CDR2 as YENEEA. V gave up 5 bases and J gave up 7 bases, with 20 bases separating them. CDR3 length: 16 residues. CDR3 bases: TGTGCCAGCAGCCGTACAGGGTCCGTTTCGTACGGGGAGCTGTTTTTT. Protein product: CASSRTGSVSYGELFF.

The chain employs TRBV9 and TRBJ2-3; the match to TRBD2 covers 14 bases. V dropped 3 bases and J dropped 7; count of bases not matched to a gene: 7. Germline CDR1 SGDLS, CDR2 YYNGEE. The CDR3 spans 16 residues. The CDR3 DNA reads TGTGCCAGCAGCGGAGGACTAGCGGGAGGTTTCAATACGCAGTATTTT. This sequence encodes CASSGGLAGGFNTQYF. Full variable domain (rest looked up from reference TRBV9 and TRBJ2-3): DSGVTQTPKHLITATGQRVTLRCSPRSGDLSVYWYQQSLDQGLQFLIQYYNGEERAKGNILERFSAQQFPDLHSELNLSSLELGDSALYFCASSGGLAGGFNTQYFGPGTRLTVL.

This clone has just a few counts. The same CDR3 also results from other DNA sequences found in this sample. The chain carries TRBV19 and TRBJ1-1, with D unresolved. CDR3 length: 14 amino acids. V lost 1 base to trimming and J lost 1 base, with 7 bases between them. Germline V gene lookup returns CDR1 LNHDA and CDR2 SQIVND (reference sequence). The CDR3: CASSIGPGNTEAFF. For the CDR3, the DNA is TGTGCCAGTAGTATAGGGCCAGGGAACACTGAAGCTTTCTTT. Using reference TRBV19 and TRBJ1-1 for the parts outside the CDR3, the full variable domain is DGGITQSPKYLFRKEGQNVTLSCEQNLNHDAMYWYRQDPGQGLRLIYYSQIVNDFQKGDIAEGYSVSREKKESFPLTVTSAQKNPTAFYLCASSIGPGNTEAFFGQGTRLTVV.

The chain recombines TRBV6-1 with TRBJ2-7, with a possible D match to TRBD2 (5 bases). The CDR3 contains 15 residues. The germline V gene has CDR1 MNHNS and CDR2 SASEGT. V lost 6 bases to trimming and J lost 0 bases, with 15 bases between them. CDR3 nucleotide sequence: TGTGCCAGCAGAAGTTACGGGGAAACCTCCTACGAGCAGTACTTC. This translates into CASRSYGETSYEQYF.

This chain connects TRBV28 to TRBJ2-7; 7 bases fit TRBD1. CDR1 is MDHEN and CDR2 is SYDVKM in the germline V gene. The V and J ends lost 4 bases and 6 bases, in that order; junction bases with no gene match: 9. The CDR3 sequence is 14 residues long. The CDR3, as DNA: TGTGCCAGCAGTTCGGGACAGAGGTCTTCCGAGCAGTACTTC. It translates to CASSSGQRSSEQYF.

The chain links TRBV28 to TRBJ1-2, with no clear D. Per the germline V gene, CDR1 is MDHEN and CDR2 is SYDVKM. The V end was cut by 8 bases, the J end by 5 bases, with 15 bases between. CDR3 length: 13 amino acids. The CDR3 nucleotides are TGTGCCAGCCGCATGTCAGGATTATATGGCTACACCTTC. Its protein product is CASRMSGLYGYTF.

The V and J genes are TRBV6-1 and TRBJ1-1; D is unresolved. The V end was cut by 4 bases, the J end by 11 bases, with 14 bases between. This CDR3 has 12 residues. Germline V lookup: CDR1 MNHNS, CDR2 SASEGT. This chain's CDR3 is CASSVVLVGAFF. The DNA for the CDR3 is TGTGCCAGCAGTGTAGTACTGGTGGGTGCTTTCTTT.